Sequencing of this T cell receptor (beta chain) was carried out in a study of T cells in Graves' hyperthyroidism and ophthalmopathy. Study-wide results and caveats: By a 13 V-J model, ophthalmopathy was set apart from stable hyperthyroidism. Most thyroid clonotypes expanded above 0.001 were also detected in blood.

Ten or more counts support this clonotype. Its antigen is undetermined. RNA transcripts provided the source from which TCR beta CDR3 regions were amplified. HTBI primers drove first-round RT-PCR of the TCR CDR3. One entry per CDR3 protein, called by TCRdb with MiXCR from the multiplex PCR reads. The data show about 350,000 distinct CDR3 sequences, roughly 20% seen once. CDR3 length: 14 amino acids. V was cut by 0 bases and J by 4 bases, with 12 bases left in between. The germline CDR1 and CDR2 sequences are DFQATT and SNEGSKA (reference sequence). At least 3 on the Clinical Activity Score was recorded for ophthalmopathy patients, who also had NOSPECS grade at least 4 and duration under 3 months. Those patients with uncontrolled infection, other autoimmune disease, pregnancy or lactation were excluded.

The sequence came from a woman between 40 and 50 years old with Graves' ophthalmopathy. The rearrangement joins TRBV20-1 to TRBJ1-1; possibly TRBD1 for D (5 bases). The sample was blood. The CDR3 DNA follows: TGCAGTGCTAGAGATCAGCGGGGGATCACTGAAGCTTTCTTT. Encoded protein: CSARDQRGITEAFF.